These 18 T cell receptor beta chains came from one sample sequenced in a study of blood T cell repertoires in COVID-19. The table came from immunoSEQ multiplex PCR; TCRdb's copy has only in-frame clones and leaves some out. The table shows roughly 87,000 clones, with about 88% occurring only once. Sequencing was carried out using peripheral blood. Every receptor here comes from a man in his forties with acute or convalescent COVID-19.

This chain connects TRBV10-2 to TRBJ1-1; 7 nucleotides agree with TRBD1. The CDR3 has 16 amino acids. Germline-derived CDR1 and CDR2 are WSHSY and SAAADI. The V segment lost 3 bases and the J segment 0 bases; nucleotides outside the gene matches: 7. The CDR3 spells CASSENRGPMNTEAFF. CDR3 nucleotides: TGCGCCAGCAGTGAAAACAGGGGTCCCATGAACACTGAAGCTTTCTTT.

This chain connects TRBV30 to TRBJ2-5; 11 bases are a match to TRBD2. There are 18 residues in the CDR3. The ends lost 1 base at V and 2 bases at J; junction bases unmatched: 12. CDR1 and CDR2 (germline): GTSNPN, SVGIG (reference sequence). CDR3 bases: TGTGCCTGGAGTGCCGGGACTAGCGGAAGAGCGGGGCAAGAGACCCAGTACTTC. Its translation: CAWSAGTSGRAGQETQYF.

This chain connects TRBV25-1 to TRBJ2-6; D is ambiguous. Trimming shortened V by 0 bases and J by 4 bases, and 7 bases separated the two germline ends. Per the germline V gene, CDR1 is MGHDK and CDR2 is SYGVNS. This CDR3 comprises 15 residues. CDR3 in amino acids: CASSEYGFGANVLTF. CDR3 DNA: TGTGCCAGCAGTGAATACGGGTTCGGGGCCAACGTCCTGACTTTC.

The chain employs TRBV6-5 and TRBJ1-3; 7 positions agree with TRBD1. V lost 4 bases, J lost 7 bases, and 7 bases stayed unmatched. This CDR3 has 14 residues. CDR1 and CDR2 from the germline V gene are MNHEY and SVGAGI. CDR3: CASSLGQGVNTIYF. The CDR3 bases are TGTGCCAGCAGTTTAGGGCAGGGGGTGAACACCATATATTTT.

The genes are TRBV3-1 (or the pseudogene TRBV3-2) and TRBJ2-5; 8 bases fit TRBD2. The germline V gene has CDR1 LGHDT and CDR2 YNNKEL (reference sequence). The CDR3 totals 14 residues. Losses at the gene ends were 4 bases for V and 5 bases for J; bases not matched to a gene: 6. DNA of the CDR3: TGTGCCAGCAGCCCTCGGGGGGGGCCGGAGACCCAGTACTTC. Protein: CASSPRGGPETQYF.

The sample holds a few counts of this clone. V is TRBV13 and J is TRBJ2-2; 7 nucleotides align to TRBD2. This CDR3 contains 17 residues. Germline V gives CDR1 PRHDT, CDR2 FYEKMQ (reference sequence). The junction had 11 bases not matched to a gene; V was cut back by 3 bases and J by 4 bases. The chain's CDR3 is CASSFTGLAAGTGELFF. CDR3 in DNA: TGTGCCAGCAGCTTTACGGGGCTAGCGGCGGGCACCGGGGAGCTGTTTTTT. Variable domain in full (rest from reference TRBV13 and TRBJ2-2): AAGVIQSPRHLIKEKRETATLKCYPIPRHDTVYWYQQGPGQDPQFLISFYEKMQSDKGSIPDRFSAQQFSDYHSELNMSSLELGDSALYFCASSFTGLAAGTGELFFGEGSRLTVL.

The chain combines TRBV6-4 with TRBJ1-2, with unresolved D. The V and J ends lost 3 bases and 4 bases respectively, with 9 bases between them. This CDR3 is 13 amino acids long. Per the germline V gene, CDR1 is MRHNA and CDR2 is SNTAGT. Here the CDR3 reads CASSDGVSYGYTF. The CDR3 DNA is TGTGCCAGCAGTGATGGAGTCAGCTATGGCTACACCTTC.

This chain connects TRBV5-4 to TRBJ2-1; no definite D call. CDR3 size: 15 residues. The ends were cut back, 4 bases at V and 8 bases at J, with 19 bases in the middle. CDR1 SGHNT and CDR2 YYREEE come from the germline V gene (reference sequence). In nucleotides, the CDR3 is TGTGCCAGCAGCCCGGGTATTTATCAAGGCGATGAGCAGTTCTTC. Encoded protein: CASSPGIYQGDEQFF.

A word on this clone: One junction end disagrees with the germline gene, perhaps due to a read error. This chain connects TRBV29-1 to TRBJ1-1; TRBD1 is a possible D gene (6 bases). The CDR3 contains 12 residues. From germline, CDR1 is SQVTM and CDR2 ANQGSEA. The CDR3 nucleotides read TGCAGCGTAGAAGGGGACACCACTGAAGCTTTCTTT. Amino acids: CSVEGDTTEAFF. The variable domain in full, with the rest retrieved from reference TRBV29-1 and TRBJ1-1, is SAVISQKPSRDICQRGTSLTIQCQVDSQVTMMFWYRQQPGQSLTLIATANQGSEATYESGFVIDKFPISRPNLTFSTLTVSNMSPEDSSIYLCSVEGDTTEAFFGQGTRLTVV.

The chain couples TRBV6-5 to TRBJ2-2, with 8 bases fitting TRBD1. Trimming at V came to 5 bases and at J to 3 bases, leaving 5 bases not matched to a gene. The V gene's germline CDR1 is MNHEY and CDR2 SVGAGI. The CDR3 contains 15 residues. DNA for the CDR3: TGTGCCAGCAGTCCCGGACAGGGATACACCGGGGAGCTGTTTTTT. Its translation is CASSPGQGYTGELFF.

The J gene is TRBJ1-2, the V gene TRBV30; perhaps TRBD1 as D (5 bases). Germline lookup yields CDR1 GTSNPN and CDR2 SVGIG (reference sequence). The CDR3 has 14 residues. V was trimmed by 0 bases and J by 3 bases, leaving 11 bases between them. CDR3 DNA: TGTGCCTGGAGTGTTGTGGACACCGACTATGGCTACACCTTC. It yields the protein CAWSVVDTDYGYTF.

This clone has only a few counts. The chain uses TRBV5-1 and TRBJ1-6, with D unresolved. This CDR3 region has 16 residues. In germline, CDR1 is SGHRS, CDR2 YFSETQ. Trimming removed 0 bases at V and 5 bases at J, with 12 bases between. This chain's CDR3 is CASSLAYGEHNSPLHF. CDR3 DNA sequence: TGCGCCAGCAGCTTGGCCTATGGAGAGCATAATTCACCCCTCCACTTT.

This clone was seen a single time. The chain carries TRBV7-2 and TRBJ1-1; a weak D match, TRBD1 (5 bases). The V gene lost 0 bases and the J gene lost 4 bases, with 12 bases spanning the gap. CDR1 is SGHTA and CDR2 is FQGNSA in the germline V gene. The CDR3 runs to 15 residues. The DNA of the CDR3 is TGTGCCAGCAGCTTAGCGAGGTGGGGGGGCACTGAAGCTTTCTTT. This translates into CASSLARWGGTEAFF.

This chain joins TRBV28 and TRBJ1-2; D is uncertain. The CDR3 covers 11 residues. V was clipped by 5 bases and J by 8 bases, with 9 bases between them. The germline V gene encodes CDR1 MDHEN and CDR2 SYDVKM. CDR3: CASSKLRGYTF. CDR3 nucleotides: TGTGCCAGCAGTAAGCTACGGGGCTACACCTTC.

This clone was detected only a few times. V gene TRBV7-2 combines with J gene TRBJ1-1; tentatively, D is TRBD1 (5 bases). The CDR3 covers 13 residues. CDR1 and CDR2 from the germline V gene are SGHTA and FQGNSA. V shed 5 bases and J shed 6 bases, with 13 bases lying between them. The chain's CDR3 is CASSPTGEPEAFF. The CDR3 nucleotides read TGTGCCAGCAGCCCTACAGGTGAGCCTGAAGCTTTCTTT.

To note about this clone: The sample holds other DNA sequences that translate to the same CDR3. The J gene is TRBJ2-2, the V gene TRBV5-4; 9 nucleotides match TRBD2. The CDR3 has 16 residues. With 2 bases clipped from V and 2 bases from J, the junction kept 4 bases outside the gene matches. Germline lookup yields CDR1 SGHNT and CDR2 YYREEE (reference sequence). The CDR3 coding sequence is TGTGCCAGCAGCTTCGGAGCGGGAGGAAACACCGGGGAGCTGTTTTTT. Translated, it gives CASSFGAGGNTGELFF.

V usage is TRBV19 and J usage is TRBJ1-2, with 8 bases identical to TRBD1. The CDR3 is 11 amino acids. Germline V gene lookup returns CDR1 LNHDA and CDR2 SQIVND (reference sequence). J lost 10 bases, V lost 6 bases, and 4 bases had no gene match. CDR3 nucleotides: TGTGCCAGTAGCAGGGACAGGCTCTACACCTTC. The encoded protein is CASSRDRLYTF.

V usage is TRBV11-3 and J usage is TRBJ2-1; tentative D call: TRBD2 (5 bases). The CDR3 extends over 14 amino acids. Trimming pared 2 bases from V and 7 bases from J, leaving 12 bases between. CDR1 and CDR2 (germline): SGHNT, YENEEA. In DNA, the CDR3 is TGTGCCAGCAGCTTACGAGGGAGTAGTAATGAGCAGTTCTTC. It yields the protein CASSLRGSSNEQFF.